This is a list of T cell receptor beta chains from one sample in a study of OX40 agonist ivuxolimab in advanced cancers. TCRdb keeps only in-frame clones here, not all; method: immunoSEQ multiplex PCR. The sample holds roughly 150,000 clones, 90% to 95% seen once. Sequenced material: CD4+ or CD8+ T cells sorted from blood, taken in a trial of the OX40 agonist ivuxolimab. Receptors were obtained from an adult with an advanced solid tumor such as melanoma, head and neck, liver or kidney cancer. CDR3s include the opening cysteine and the closing phenylalanine or tryptophan. Each record gives: CDR3 protein, CDR3 DNA, D gene, clone size, J gene, V gene. D genes are given only for firm matches. Clone sizes are given selectively: once, few, many, or a class where the clone is expanded.

cdr3_aa: CASSPPQGTEQYF; cdr3_nt: TGTGCCAGCTCACCGCCTCAGGGGACCGAGCAGTACTTC; d_call: NA; clone_size: NA; j_call: TRBJ2-7; v_call: TRBV18
cdr3_aa: CASSLVETSYEQYF; cdr3_nt: TGTGCCAGCAGCTTAGTAGAAACGTCCTACGAGCAGTACTTC; d_call: NA; clone_size: NA; j_call: TRBJ2-7; v_call: TRBV7-8
cdr3_aa: CASSSSGTGWPNTIYF; cdr3_nt: TGTGCCAGCAGCTCGTCCGGGACAGGGTGGCCAAACACCATATATTTT; d_call: TRBD1; clone_size: NA; j_call: TRBJ1-3; v_call: TRBV7-2
cdr3_aa: CASSRDGSNQPQHF; cdr3_nt: TGTGCCAGCAGTCGGGACGGTAGCAATCAGCCCCAGCATTTT; d_call: NA; clone_size: once; j_call: TRBJ1-5; v_call: TRBV2
cdr3_aa: CASRGDRVMNQPQHF; cdr3_nt: TGTGCCAGCAGAGGGGACAGGGTAATGAATCAGCCCCAGCATTTT; d_call: TRBD1; clone_size: NA; j_call: TRBJ1-5; v_call: TRBV2
cdr3_aa: CASMEPPLQFF; cdr3_nt: TGTGCCAGCATGGAACCTCCCTTGCAGTTCTTC; d_call: NA; clone_size: NA; j_call: TRBJ2-1; v_call: TRBV25-1
cdr3_aa: CATSRDGRGDYGYTF; cdr3_nt: TGTGCCACCAGCAGAGATGGAAGGGGGGACTATGGCTACACCTTC; d_call: NA; clone_size: NA; j_call: TRBJ1-2; v_call: TRBV15
cdr3_aa: CAISESDSRLSGNTIYF; cdr3_nt: TGTGCCATCAGTGAGTCGGACAGCCGACTCTCTGGAAACACCATATATTTT; d_call: NA; clone_size: NA; j_call: TRBJ1-3; v_call: TRBV10-3
cdr3_aa: CASSSFLSEQYF; cdr3_nt: TGTGCCAGCAGCTCCTTCCTGAGCGAGCAGTACTTC; d_call: NA; clone_size: NA; j_call: TRBJ2-7; v_call: TRBV7-2
cdr3_aa: CASSLSLGGADTQYF; cdr3_nt: TGCGCCAGCAGCTTGTCGTTGGGGGGTGCAGATACGCAGTATTTT; d_call: NA; clone_size: NA; j_call: TRBJ2-3; v_call: TRBV5-1
cdr3_aa: CASSLFVNTEAFF; cdr3_nt: TGTGCCAGCAGCTTATTCGTGAACACTGAAGCTTTCTTT; d_call: NA; clone_size: NA; j_call: TRBJ1-1; v_call: TRBV11-2
cdr3_aa: CASSRTGGNIQYF; cdr3_nt: TGCGCCAGCAGCCGGACAGGGGGCAACATTCAGTACTTC; d_call: TRBD1; clone_size: NA; j_call: TRBJ2-4; v_call: TRBV4-3
cdr3_aa: CAIPVTARNTEAFF; cdr3_nt: TGTGCCATCCCGGTGACGGCAAGGAACACTGAAGCTTTCTTT; d_call: NA; clone_size: NA; j_call: TRBJ1-1; v_call: TRBV5-8
cdr3_aa: CASSLEQGTEAFF; cdr3_nt: TGCGCCAGCAGCCTTGAACAGGGGACTGAAGCTTTCTTT; d_call: TRBD1; clone_size: NA; j_call: TRBJ1-1; v_call: TRBV5-1
cdr3_aa: CASRDRAGFSNTEAFF; cdr3_nt: TGTGCCAGCAGAGACAGGGCTGGTTTCTCGAACACTGAAGCTTTCTTT; d_call: TRBD1; clone_size: few; j_call: TRBJ1-1; v_call: TRBV6-4
cdr3_aa: CAISGLAGVYEQFF; cdr3_nt: TGTGCCATCAGCGGACTAGCGGGAGTCTATGAGCAGTTCTTC; d_call: TRBD2; clone_size: NA; j_call: TRBJ2-1; v_call: TRBV10-3
cdr3_aa: CASSSQGGERTQYF; cdr3_nt: TGTGCCAGCAGTTCGCAGGGGGGAGAGAGGACCCAGTACTTC; d_call: NA; clone_size: once; j_call: TRBJ2-5; v_call: TRBV28
cdr3_aa: CASSLPLAGNEQFF; cdr3_nt: TGTGCCAGCAGCTTACCCCTGGCCGGGAATGAGCAGTTCTTC; d_call: NA; clone_size: NA; j_call: TRBJ2-1; v_call: TRBV11-2
cdr3_aa: CASSLEQAKNIQYF; cdr3_nt: TGCGCCAGCAGCTTGGAGCAGGCCAAAAACATTCAGTACTTC; d_call: NA; clone_size: once; j_call: TRBJ2-4; v_call: TRBV5-1
cdr3_aa: CASSLALGYNEKLFF; cdr3_nt: TGTGCCAGCAGCTTAGCGTTAGGTTATAATGAAAAACTGTTTTTT; d_call: NA; clone_size: NA; j_call: TRBJ1-4; v_call: TRBV7-9
cdr3_aa: CASSQETGEYYGYTF; cdr3_nt: TGTGCCAGCAGCCAGGAGACAGGGGAGTACTATGGCTACACCTTC; d_call: TRBD1; clone_size: NA; j_call: TRBJ1-2; v_call: TRBV5-4
cdr3_aa: CASRGLAGRTTDTQYF; cdr3_nt: TGTGCCAGCAGAGGACTAGCGGGGCGTACCACAGATACGCAGTATTTT; d_call: TRBD2; clone_size: NA; j_call: TRBJ2-3; v_call: TRBV28
cdr3_aa: CASSAQGHNTEAFF; cdr3_nt: TGTGCCAGCAGTGCACAAGGGCACAACACTGAAGCTTTCTTT; d_call: NA; clone_size: NA; j_call: TRBJ1-1; v_call: TRBV25-1
cdr3_aa: CASSPVADYNEQFF; cdr3_nt: TGTGCCAGCTCACCAGTGGCGGACTACAATGAGCAGTTCTTC; d_call: NA; clone_size: once; j_call: TRBJ2-1; v_call: TRBV18
cdr3_aa: CASSQENSGEYNEQFF; cdr3_nt: TGCGCCAGCAGCCAAGAGAATAGCGGTGAATACAATGAGCAGTTCTTC; d_call: NA; clone_size: NA; j_call: TRBJ2-1; v_call: TRBV4-3
cdr3_aa: CASMLTVNSPLHF; cdr3_nt: TGTGCCAGTATGTTGACAGTTAATTCACCCCTCCACTTT; d_call: NA; clone_size: NA; j_call: TRBJ1-6; v_call: TRBV19
cdr3_aa: CASSLRGLAGVGEQFF; cdr3_nt: TGCGCCAGCAGCCTGAGGGGACTAGCGGGAGTGGGTGAGCAGTTCTTC; d_call: TRBD2; clone_size: NA; j_call: TRBJ2-1; v_call: TRBV5-1
cdr3_aa: CASSILRTSGRAENIQYF; cdr3_nt: TGTGCCAGTAGTATTCTGCGGACTAGCGGGAGGGCCGAGAACATTCAGTACTTC; d_call: TRBD2; clone_size: NA; j_call: TRBJ2-4; v_call: TRBV19
cdr3_aa: CASRPSGQAGKLFF; cdr3_nt: TGTGCCAGCAGACCCTCGGGACAGGCGGGAAAACTGTTTTTT; d_call: TRBD1; clone_size: NA; j_call: TRBJ1-4; v_call: TRBV6-5
cdr3_aa: CAIRLGQSYEQYF; cdr3_nt: TGTGCCATCAGGCTGGGACAGTCTTACGAGCAGTACTTC; d_call: TRBD1; clone_size: once; j_call: TRBJ2-7; v_call: TRBV10-3
cdr3_aa: CASSYSLAGNYGYTF; cdr3_nt: TGTGCCAGCAGTTACTCCCTCGCCGGTAACTATGGCTACACCTTC; d_call: NA; clone_size: NA; j_call: TRBJ1-2; v_call: TRBV6-5
cdr3_aa: CASSLTPTGGDYGYTF; cdr3_nt: TGTGCCAGCAGCCTAACCCCTACAGGGGGCGACTATGGCTACACCTTC; d_call: NA; clone_size: NA; j_call: TRBJ1-2; v_call: TRBV21-1
cdr3_aa: CASSLVGAYGYTF; cdr3_nt: TGTGCCAGCAGCTTAGTTGGGGCGTATGGCTACACCTTC; d_call: NA; clone_size: NA; j_call: TRBJ1-2; v_call: TRBV7-2
cdr3_aa: CASSSGTGSYEQYF; cdr3_nt: TGTGCCAGCAGCTCCGGGACAGGGTCCTACGAGCAGTACTTC; d_call: TRBD1; clone_size: NA; j_call: TRBJ2-7; v_call: TRBV11-2
cdr3_aa: CASSSGQYGYTF; cdr3_nt: TGTGCCAGCAGCTCGGGACAATATGGCTACACCTTC; d_call: NA; clone_size: NA; j_call: TRBJ1-2; v_call: TRBV5-5
cdr3_aa: CASSTAVAGGNSEQFF; cdr3_nt: TGTGCCAGTAGTACCGCCGTAGCGGGAGGTAATAGTGAGCAGTTCTTC; d_call: TRBD2; clone_size: NA; j_call: TRBJ2-1; v_call: TRBV19
cdr3_aa: CASSVGQQETQYF; cdr3_nt: TGTGCCAGCAGCGTAGGACAGCAAGAGACCCAGTACTTC; d_call: NA; clone_size: NA; j_call: TRBJ2-5; v_call: TRBV9
cdr3_aa: CASSFPTASPLAYNEQFF; cdr3_nt: TGTGCCAGCAGTTTCCCGACGGCCTCCCCTTTAGCCTACAATGAGCAGTTCTTC; d_call: NA; clone_size: NA; j_call: TRBJ2-1; v_call: TRBV28
cdr3_aa: CASSPTGGTEAFF; cdr3_nt: TGTGCCAGTAGTCCGACAGGGGGCACTGAAGCTTTCTTT; d_call: TRBD1; clone_size: NA; j_call: TRBJ1-1; v_call: TRBV19
cdr3_aa: CASRTSGSNGYTF; cdr3_nt: TGTGCCAGCAGGACTAGCGGGAGTAATGGCTACACCTTC; d_call: NA; clone_size: few; j_call: TRBJ1-2; v_call: TRBV2
cdr3_aa: CASSYMPGTANTEAFF; cdr3_nt: TGTGCCAGCAGCTACATGCCTGGGACAGCGAACACTGAAGCTTTCTTT; d_call: TRBD1; clone_size: NA; j_call: TRBJ1-1; v_call: TRBV7-2
cdr3_aa: CASRTGGNYGYTF; cdr3_nt: TGTGCCAGCAGGACAGGGGGTAACTATGGCTACACCTTC; d_call: TRBD1; clone_size: NA; j_call: TRBJ1-2; v_call: TRBV27
cdr3_aa: CASSLYQGTEAFF; cdr3_nt: TGTGCCAGCAGCCTTTATCAGGGCACTGAAGCTTTCTTT; d_call: NA; clone_size: NA; j_call: TRBJ1-1; v_call: TRBV7-3
cdr3_aa: CASRPLAGAMYEQYF; cdr3_nt: TGTGCCAGCAGACCCCTAGCGGGGGCTATGTACGAGCAGTACTTC; d_call: TRBD2; clone_size: NA; j_call: TRBJ2-7; v_call: TRBV7-8
cdr3_aa: CASSPAYRPDTQYF; cdr3_nt: TGTGCCAGCAGCCCGGCCTACCGCCCAGATACGCAGTATTTT; d_call: NA; clone_size: NA; j_call: TRBJ2-3; v_call: TRBV7-2
cdr3_aa: CASSLGLAGAGQFF; cdr3_nt: TGTGCCAGCAGCTTGGGACTAGCGGGAGCTGGGCAGTTCTTC; d_call: TRBD2; clone_size: NA; j_call: TRBJ2-1; v_call: TRBV5-4
cdr3_aa: CASSQVGAGNQPQHF; cdr3_nt: TGTGCCAGCAGCCAAGTGGGGGCGGGCAATCAGCCCCAGCATTTT; d_call: NA; clone_size: NA; j_call: TRBJ1-5; v_call: TRBV5-5
cdr3_aa: CASSQRPESRGPLNTGELFF; cdr3_nt: TGCGCCAGCAGCCAAAGACCCGAGAGCAGGGGGCCTTTGAACACCGGGGAGCTGTTTTTT; d_call: TRBD1; clone_size: NA; j_call: TRBJ2-2; v_call: TRBV5-1
cdr3_aa: CASRVGQGSSYEQYF; cdr3_nt: TGTGCCAGTCGGGTCGGACAGGGGAGCTCCTACGAGCAGTACTTC; d_call: TRBD1; clone_size: NA; j_call: TRBJ2-7; v_call: TRBV19